The rows below give T cell receptor beta chains drawn from one sample of a study of blood T cells in healthy people across ages. Each CDR3 protein is one row after TCRdb ran MiXCR on the 5' RACE reads. The sample lists approximately 800,000 distinct CDR3 sequences, under 30% occurring once. These data were also reused for a study on T cells of mothers and their children.

The material sequenced was blood. These receptor sequences come from a boy under 18 in good health. CDR3s include the opening cysteine and the closing phenylalanine or tryptophan. The D gene is left open where the match is weak. Some rows mark clone size as missing; the rest say once, few, many or name a class of expanded clone.

D	V	size	J	CDR3	DNA
TRBD1	TRBV3-1	NA	TRBJ2-1	CASSPTGFGNEQFF	TGTGCCAGCAGCCCGACAGGGTTCGGCAATGAGCAGTTCTTC
NA	TRBV19	NA	TRBJ2-4	CASSLGSANIQYF	TGTGCCAGTAGTCTGGGGAGCGCAAACATTCAGTACTTC
TRBD1	TRBV28	few	TRBJ2-5	CASSAGTGGYQETQYF	TGTGCCAGCAGTGCTGGGACAGGGGGCTACCAAGAGACCCAGTACTTC
NA	TRBV18	NA	TRBJ2-4	CASLQGNIQYF	TGTGCCAGCCTCCAGGGAAACATTCAGTACTTC
TRBD2	TRBV20-1	NA	TRBJ2-1	CSARDLGASGSYNEQFF	TGCAGTGCTAGAGATCTAGGGGCTAGCGGATCCTACAATGAGCAGTTCTTC
NA	TRBV7-6	few	TRBJ2-5	CASSYRSPGTLGETQYF	TGTGCCAGCAGCTACAGATCCCCCGGGACCCTCGGGGAGACCCAGTACTTC
NA	TRBV10-3	NA	TRBJ1-5	CAIVEALGQPQHF	TGTGCCATCGTCGAGGCCCTTGGGCAGCCCCAGCATTTT
NA	TRBV12-3/TRBV12-4	many	TRBJ2-3	CASTYGFYGTDTQYF	TGTGCCAGCACCTATGGCTTTTACGGGACAGATACGCAGTATTTT
NA	TRBV7-9	NA	TRBJ2-7	CAGGLQPYEQYF	TGTGCCGGCGGATTACAGCCTTACGAGCAGTACTTC
NA	TRBV2	few	TRBJ2-1	CAIDDSSSYNEQFF	TGTGCCATTGACGATTCGAGCTCCTACAATGAGCAGTTCTTC
NA	TRBV9	few	TRBJ1-1	CASSVDIGASTEAFF	TGTGCCAGCAGCGTAGACATCGGGGCAAGCACTGAAGCTTTCTTT
NA	TRBV2	NA	TRBJ2-1	CASSTPRGSNEQFF	TGTGCCAGCAGTACACCCCGGGGCTCCAATGAGCAGTTCTTC
NA	TRBV12-5	NA	TRBJ1-6	CASGLVLDRSLHF	TGTGCTAGTGGTTTGGTACTGGACAGATCTCTCCACTTT
NA	TRBV12-3/TRBV12-4	NA	TRBJ2-3	CASSFGGIRTDAQYF	TGTGCCAGCAGTTTTGGAGGCATACGCACAGATGCGCAGTATTTT
NA	TRBV4-1	NA	TRBJ1-2	CASSQDVDGILYDYGYTF	TGCGCCAGCAGCCAAGATGTGGACGGGATTTTATACGACTATGGCTACACCTTC
NA	TRBV29-1	NA	TRBJ1-1	CSVEDVGGNTEAFF	TGCAGCGTTGAAGATGTAGGGGGGAACACTGAAGCTTTCTTT
TRBD2	TRBV10-3	few	TRBJ2-3	CAISSSGGTDTQYF	TGTGCCATCAGTTCTAGCGGGGGGACAGATACGCAGTATTTT
NA	TRBV5-1	NA	TRBJ2-1	CASSLWGRGDYNEQFF	TGCGCCAGCAGCTTGTGGGGGCGGGGAGACTACAATGAGCAGTTCTTC